This T cell receptor beta chain stems from a study of blood T cell repertoires in COVID-19. Study background: From the United States, Italy and Spain came samples of acute and convalescent COVID-19. PBMCs, B-cell-depleted T cells, or T cells were the source of the cDNA or gDNA that made up the material.

The authors' processing: From reference gene primer amplification, estimates of nucleated cell counts were derived. Profiled with immunoSEQ multiplex PCR; TCRdb holds only in-frame clones, not every one. That table is the source of V, J and clone size, and D and trimming were worked out from the DNA. This table holds under 300,000 clones, about 81% found once. V was shortened by 6 bases and J by 2 bases, with 17 bases between the two germline ends. Germline V lookup: CDR1 MNHNY, CDR2 SVGAGI (reference sequence). The CDR3 has 16 amino acids. This TCR was sampled from a human donor with COVID-19, enrolled during active disease. The donor label of this sample is uncertain. V gene TRBV6-6 combines with J gene TRBJ2-1, with D possibly TRBD2 on 6 matching bases. Input material: peripheral blood. The CDR3 protein is CASRPPGLGTYNEQFF. CDR3 nucleotides: TGTGCCAGCAGGCCTCCGGGACTGGGAACCTACAATGAGCAGTTCTTC.